The T cell receptor (beta chain) described here comes from a study of blood T cell repertoires in COVID-19. Study in general: Donors in the United States, Italy and Spain gave samples during acute or convalescent COVID-19.

Clones were read by immunoSEQ multiplex PCR, and TCRdb kept only the in-frame ones, dropping some. The sample shows 40,000 to 50,000 clones, about 86% of them seen only once. V was pared by 2 bases and J by 7 bases, with 14 bases between. The CDR3 consists of 15 residues. CDR1 SEHNR and CDR2 FQNEAQ come from the germline V gene (reference sequence). This chain links TRBV7-9 with TRBJ1-4, with D maybe TRBD1 (5 bases). The material sequenced was peripheral blood. This receptor was obtained from a man between 65 and 79 years old with acute or convalescent COVID-19. In DNA form, the CDR3 reads TGTGCCAGCAGCTTATCTTCCAGGGAGGGTGAAAAACTGTTTTTT. Translation gives CASSLSSREGEKLFF.